These 17 T cell receptor beta chains came from one sample sequenced in a study of CD8+ T cells in alopecia areata. cDNA reverse transcribed from extracted RNA served as the sequencing template. Profiled with immunoSEQ multiplex PCR; TCRdb holds only in-frame clones, not every one. The sample shows roughly 100,000 clones, 60% to 75% of them seen only once. Described treatment: oral pan-JAK inhibitor, 5-10 mg twice daily. Sequenced material: CD8+ T cells sorted from blood, taken at week 4, from a patient treated with tofacitinib. Receptors were obtained from a human donor with alopecia areata.

The count of this clone is one. The gene calls are TRBV5-6 and TRBJ1-5; D unresolved. The ends were cut back, 3 bases at V and 2 bases at J, with 15 bases in the middle. The CDR3 covers 16 residues. Germline loops: CDR1 SGHDT, CDR2 YYEEEE. Here the CDR3 reads CASSSTPRLGNQPQHF. In DNA form, the CDR3 reads TGTGCCAGCAGCTCCACTCCCAGGTTGGGCAATCAGCCCCAGCATTTT.

About this clone itself: This could be a read error, since a much larger clone is one nucleotide away. The chain couples TRBV27 to TRBJ2-2; D remains ambiguous. Germline CDR1 and CDR2: MNHEY and SMNVEV (reference sequence). V was trimmed by 3 bases and J by 4 bases, leaving 0 bases between them. This CDR3 spans 11 amino acids. CDR3 in amino acids: CASSFTGELFF. The CDR3 DNA sequence: TGTGCCAGCAGTTTCACCGGGGAGCTGTTTTTT.

V is TRBV27 and J is TRBJ1-2; D call uncertain. Germline CDR1 and CDR2: MNHEY and SMNVEV (reference sequence). This CDR3 spans 14 amino acids. Trimming shortened V by 5 bases and J by 3 bases, and 13 bases separated the two germline ends. CDR3 DNA sequence: TGTGCCAGCAGTCTAAACACAGCCTACTATGGCTACACCTTC. It codes for CASSLNTAYYGYTF.

The CDR3 loop reads CAWSVGRGNQPQHF. DNA of the CDR3: TGTGCCTGGAGTGTAGGCAGGGGCAATCAGCCCCAGCATTTT. J is TRBJ1-5 and V is TRBV30; D perhaps matches TRBD1 (5 bases). The V gene's germline CDR1 is GTSNPN and CDR2 SVGIG (reference sequence). This CDR3 is built from 14 residues. Between the trimmed V and J ends, which lost 0 bases and 2 bases, there was a span of 8 bases.

The gene calls are TRBV4-1 and TRBJ1-1; D gene ambiguous. The CDR3 spans 15 residues. V was trimmed by 1 base and J by 1 base, leaving 10 bases between them. Germline V gene lookup returns CDR1 MGHRA and CDR2 YSYEKL. The CDR3, as DNA: TGCGCCAGCAGCCAAGGAGCAGTAGGGAACACTGAAGCTTTCTTT. It translates to CASSQGAVGNTEAFF.

V usage is TRBV7-9 and J usage is TRBJ2-2; 8 bases align to TRBD1. Trimming at V came to 1 base and at J to 2 bases, leaving 6 bases not matched to a gene. CDR1 and CDR2 from the germline V gene are SEHNR and FQNEAQ (reference sequence). This CDR3 region has 17 residues. The CDR3 DNA reads as TGTGCCAGCAGCTTAGAGCTGGGACAGGCCAACACCGGGGAGCTGTTTTTT. Translation: CASSLELGQANTGELFF.

This chain uses TRBV14 with TRBJ1-6, with D possibly being TRBD1 (6 bases). V lost 0 bases, J lost 7 bases, and 10 bases lay in between. CDR3 length equals 15 residues. In germline, CDR1 is SGHDN, CDR2 FVKESK. CDR3: CASSQEGAGNSPLHF. The CDR3 DNA is TGTGCCAGCAGCCAAGAGGGGGCAGGGAATTCACCCCTCCACTTT. Based on the CDR3 plus reference TRBV14 and TRBJ1-6, the full variable domain is EAGVTQFPSHSVIEKGQTVTLRCDPISGHDNLYWYRRVMGKEIKFLLHFVKESKQDESGMPNNRFLAERTGGTYSTLKVQPAELEDSGVYFCASSQEGAGNSPLHFGNGTRLTVT.

The chain carries TRBV4-1 and TRBJ1-1, with 9 bases identical to TRBD1. The CDR3 extends over 15 amino acids. V gave up 0 bases and J gave up 5 bases; unmatched junction bases: 4. CDR1 MGHRA and CDR2 YSYEKL come from the germline V gene. The CDR3 region has the DNA TGCGCCAGCAGCCAAGAAACAGGGGGCTTTACTGAAGCTTTCTTT. Translation: CASSQETGGFTEAFF.

Regarding this clone: In the same sample, other DNA sequences code for this CDR3. The genes are TRBV27 and TRBJ2-7, with TRBD2 matching over 8 bases. The V and J ends lost 2 bases and 0 bases, in that order; junction bases with no gene match: 0. Germline V gene data show CDR1 as MNHEY and CDR2 as SMNVEV (reference sequence). There are 14 residues in the CDR3. The CDR3 nucleotides read TGTGCCAGCAGTTTAAGCGGGAGCTCCTACGAGCAGTACTTC. Translating it yields CASSLSGSSYEQYF.

This clone has more than one count but fewer than ten. The V gene is TRBV29-1, the J gene TRBJ2-5; 11 bases fit TRBD2. Germline-derived CDR1 and CDR2 are SQVTM and ANQGSEA. This CDR3 is 18 amino acids long. V shed 3 bases, J shed 2 bases, and the junction held 14 bases outside the gene matches. As DNA, the CDR3 is TGCAGCGTTGATCCCGGGACTAGCGGTCGCCGAATACAAGAGACCCAGTACTTC. This codes for CSVDPGTSGRRIQETQYF.

This clone has a handful of counts. Other DNA sequences of this sample code for an identical CDR3. The chain joins TRBV7-9 to TRBJ2-1; D is undetermined. This CDR3 is 12 amino acids long. Trimming removed 0 bases at V and 7 bases at J, with 4 bases between. Germline-derived CDR1 and CDR2 are SEHNR and FQNEAQ (reference sequence). CDR3 coding DNA: TGTGCCAGCAGCTTAGCTCGTAATGAGCAGTTCTTC. Translating it yields CASSLARNEQFF.

This chain uses TRBV5-6 with TRBJ2-6; D tentatively reads TRBD1 or TRBD2 (6 bases each). Germline V gene sequence: CDR1 SGHDT, CDR2 YYEEEE. CDR3 length: 18 amino acids. Trimming left V 0 bases short and J 0 bases short, with 13 bases between. The CDR3 nucleotides read TGTGCCAGCAGCTTGGTGGGGGGCCCTACCTCTGGGGCCAACGTCCTGACTTTC. Amino acid sequence: CASSLVGGPTSGANVLTF.

This clone was detected only once. V is TRBV5-4 and J is TRBJ1-1, with D uncertain. Per germline, CDR1 SGHNT and CDR2 YYREEE (reference sequence). The germline V and J ends were trimmed by 2 bases and 4 bases, with 6 bases remaining between them. CDR3 length equals 12 residues. CDR3 sequence: CASSFGGTEAFF. The CDR3 DNA reads TGTGCCAGCAGCTTTGGTGGCACTGAAGCTTTCTTT.

The sample holds a few counts of this clone. The CDR3 DNA reads as TGTGCCAGCAGTTACTCCGACACAGATACGCAGTATTTT. Residues: CASSYSDTDTQYF. This chain connects TRBV6-6 to TRBJ2-3; D ambiguous. Germline CDR1 MNHNY, CDR2 SVGAGI (reference sequence). CDR3 size: 13 residues. V dropped 0 bases and J dropped 2 bases, with 3 bases sitting between them.

The V call is TRBV19, the J call TRBJ1-5; weak D call: TRBD1 (6 bases). V was pared by 5 bases and J by 6 bases, with 17 bases between. The germline CDR1 and CDR2 sequences are LNHDA and SQIVND (reference sequence). CDR3 length equals 15 residues. CDR3 nucleotide sequence: TGTGCCAGTAGTCAGTCGTCAGGGGATATTCAGCCCCAGCATTTT. Amino acids: CASSQSSGDIQPQHF.

The V and J genes are TRBV23-1 and TRBJ2-7; possible D gene TRBD2, 5 bases. TRBV23-1 is an ORF, with its function uncertain. V dropped 0 bases and J dropped 2 bases, with 8 bases sitting between them. The CDR3 covers 14 residues. The CDR3 here is CASSQSEVPYEQYF. The CDR3 DNA reads as TGCGCCAGCAGTCAATCGGAGGTTCCCTACGAGCAGTACTTC.

Regarding this clone: An end of the junction differs from the germline gene, which may be a read error. V and J are TRBV7-9 and TRBJ1-1, with D uncertain. The germline V gene encodes CDR1 SEHNR and CDR2 FQNEAQ (reference sequence). The CDR3 length is 11 residues. The CDR3 DNA sequence: TGTGCCAGCAGCCCAACAACGGGGATATCCTTT. Residues: CASSPTTGISF. Drawing the rest from reference TRBV7-9 and TRBJ1-1, the complete variable domain is DTGVSQNPRHKITKRGQNVTFRCDPISEHNRLYWYRQTLGQGPEFLTYFQNEAQLEKSRLLSDRFSAERPKGSFSTLEIQRTEQGDSAMYLCASSPTTGISFGQGTRLTVV.